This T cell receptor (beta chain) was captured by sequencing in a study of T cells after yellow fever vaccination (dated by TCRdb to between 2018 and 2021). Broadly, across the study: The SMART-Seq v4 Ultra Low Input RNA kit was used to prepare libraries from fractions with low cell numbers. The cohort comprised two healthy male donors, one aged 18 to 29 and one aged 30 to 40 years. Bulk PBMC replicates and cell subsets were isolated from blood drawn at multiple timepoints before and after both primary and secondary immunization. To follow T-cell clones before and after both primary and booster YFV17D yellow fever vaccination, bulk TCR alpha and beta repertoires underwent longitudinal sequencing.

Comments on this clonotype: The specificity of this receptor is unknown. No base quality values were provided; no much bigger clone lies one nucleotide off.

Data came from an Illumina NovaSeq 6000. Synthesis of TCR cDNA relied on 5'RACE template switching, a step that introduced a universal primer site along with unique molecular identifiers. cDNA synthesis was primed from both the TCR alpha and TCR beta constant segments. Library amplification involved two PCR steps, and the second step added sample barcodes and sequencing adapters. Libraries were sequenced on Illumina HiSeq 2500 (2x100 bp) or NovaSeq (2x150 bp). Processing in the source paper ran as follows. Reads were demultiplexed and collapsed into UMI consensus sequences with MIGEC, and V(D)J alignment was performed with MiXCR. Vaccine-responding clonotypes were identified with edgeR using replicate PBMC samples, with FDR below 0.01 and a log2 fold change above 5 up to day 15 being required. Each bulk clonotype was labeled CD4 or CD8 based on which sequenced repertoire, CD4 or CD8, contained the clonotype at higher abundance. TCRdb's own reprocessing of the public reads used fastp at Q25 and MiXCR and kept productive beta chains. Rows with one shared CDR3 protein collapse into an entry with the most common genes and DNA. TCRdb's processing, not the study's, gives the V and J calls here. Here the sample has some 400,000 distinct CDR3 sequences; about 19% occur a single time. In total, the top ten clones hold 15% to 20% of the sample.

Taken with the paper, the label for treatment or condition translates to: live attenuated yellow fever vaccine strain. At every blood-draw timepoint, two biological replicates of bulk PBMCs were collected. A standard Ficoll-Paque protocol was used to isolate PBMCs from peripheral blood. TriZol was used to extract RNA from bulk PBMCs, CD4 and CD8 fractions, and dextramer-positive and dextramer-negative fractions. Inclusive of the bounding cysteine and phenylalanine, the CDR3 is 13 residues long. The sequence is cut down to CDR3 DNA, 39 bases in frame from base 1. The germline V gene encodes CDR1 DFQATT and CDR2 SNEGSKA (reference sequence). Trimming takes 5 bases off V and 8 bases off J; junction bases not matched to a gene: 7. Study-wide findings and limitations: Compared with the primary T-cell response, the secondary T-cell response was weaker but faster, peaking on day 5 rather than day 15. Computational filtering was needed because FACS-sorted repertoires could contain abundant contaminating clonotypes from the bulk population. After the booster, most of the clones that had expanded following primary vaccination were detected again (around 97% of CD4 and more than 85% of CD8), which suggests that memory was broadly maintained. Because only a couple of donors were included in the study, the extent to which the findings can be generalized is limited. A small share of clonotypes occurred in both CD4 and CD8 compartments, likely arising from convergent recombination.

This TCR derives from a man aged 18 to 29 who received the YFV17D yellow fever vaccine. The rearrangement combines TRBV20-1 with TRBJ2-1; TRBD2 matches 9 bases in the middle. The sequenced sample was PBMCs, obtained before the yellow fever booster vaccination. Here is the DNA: TGCAGTGCTCCTCCCCTAGCGGGGCATGAGCAGTTCTTC. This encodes CSAPPLAGHEQFF.